These 30 T cell receptor beta chains originate from one sample sequenced in a study of T-cell reconstitution after alpha-beta-depleted transplantation in children. During its preparation, the TCRbeta library received unique molecular identifiers. TCRdb re-called the PCR reads through MiXCR, storing one row per CDR3 protein. The sample contains about 420,000 distinct CDR3 sequences, 16% of which appear only once. Sequencing was performed on PBMCs, mostly from graft donor cells, taken 360 days after TCRalphabeta/CD19-depleted stem cell transplant. These TCRs come from a boy under two years old who had a stem cell transplant for Wiskott-Aldrich syndrome, so the T cells may come from the graft donor.

This clonotype has just a few counts. The CDR3 DNA reads as TGTGCCAGCTCAAGTGCCACGGAGCAGTTCTTC. Protein product: CASSSATEQFF. This chain connects TRBV18 to TRBJ2-1, with D unclear. Trimming removed 5 bases from V and 10 bases from J, with 9 bases in between. Germline values: CDR1 KGHSH, CDR2 LQKENI. CDR3 length: 11 amino acids.

V is TRBV6-5 and J is TRBJ2-5; 9 bases are shared with TRBD2. CDR3 length: 18 residues. Looked up from germline, CDR1 is MNHEY and CDR2 is SVGAGI. V gave up 0 bases and J gave up 2 bases; unmatched junction bases: 10. The CDR3 sequence: CASSYSTQAGGTQETQYF. CDR3 nucleotide sequence: TGTGCCAGCAGTTACTCGACCCAAGCGGGGGGTACACAAGAGACCCAGTACTTC.

The chain is built from TRBV11-2 and TRBJ1-5; D unresolved. The CDR3 is 13 residues long. Trimming stripped 2 bases from V and 11 bases from J, with 13 bases between. Looked up from germline, CDR1 is SGHAT and CDR2 is FQNNGV. The CDR3 region is CASSLNRLTSQHF. The DNA of the CDR3 is TGTGCCAGCAGCTTAAACCGACTAACGTCCCAGCATTTT.

V and J are TRBV3-1 and TRBJ1-2, with 7 bases aligning to TRBD1. The V gene's germline CDR1 is LGHDT and CDR2 YNNKEL (reference sequence). The junction had 6 bases not matched to a gene; V was cut back by 2 bases and J by 6 bases. The CDR3 has 14 amino acids. CDR3 residues: CASSQMGQKNGYTF. As DNA, the CDR3 is TGTGCCAGCAGCCAAATGGGACAGAAGAATGGCTACACCTTC.

V usage is TRBV6-1 and J usage is TRBJ2-5; D is possibly TRBD1 (6 bases). This CDR3 is built from 14 residues. Germline CDR1 and CDR2: MNHNS and SASEGT. The V gene lost 5 bases and the J gene lost 4 bases, with 14 bases spanning the gap. Written as DNA, the CDR3 is TGTGCCAGCAGTAAAAACAGGGTTGGAGAGACCCAGTACTTC. Translation: CASSKNRVGETQYF.

The gene calls are TRBV4-1 and TRBJ1-2; D is unresolved. Germline CDR1 and CDR2: MGHRA and YSYEKL. The CDR3 extends over 15 amino acids. V was clipped by 4 bases and J by 2 bases, with 14 bases between them. The CDR3 here is CASSLVDIGNYGYTF. The CDR3 nucleotides read TGCGCCAGCAGCCTGGTCGACATAGGCAACTATGGCTACACCTTC.

The sample holds a few counts of this clonotype. This sequence joins TRBV2 and TRBJ2-2; TRBD1 matches at 9 bases. This CDR3 has 12 residues. The germline CDR1 and CDR2 sequences are SNHLY and FYNNEI. V lost 9 bases and J lost 9; bases outside the gene matches: 5. The CDR3 DNA sequence: TGTGCCAGGGGACAGGGTGATCGGGAGCTGTTTTTT. Translating gives CARGQGDRELFF.

Only a few counts were recorded for this clonotype. V is TRBV5-1 and J is TRBJ1-4; TRBD1 aligns across 9 bases. The CDR3 length is 14 residues. V shed 4 bases, J shed 4 bases, and the junction held 2 bases outside the gene matches. CDR1 and CDR2 (germline): SGHRS, YFSETQ. CDR3 sequence reads: CASSVDRGNEKLFF. CDR3 nucleotide sequence: TGCGCCAGCAGCGTGGACAGGGGTAATGAAAAACTGTTTTTT. Full variable domain (missing parts from reference TRBV5-1 and TRBJ1-4): KAGVTQTPRYLIKTRGQQVTLSCSPISGHRSVSWYQQTPGQGLQFLFEYFSETQRNKGNFPGRFSGRQFSNSRSEMNVSTLELGDSALYLCASSVDRGNEKLFFGSGTQLSVL.

CDR3 DNA: TGTGCCACCAGCGGAAGACTAGCGGGTTCCTACAATGAGCAGTTCTTC. This translates into CATSGRLAGSYNEQFF. V gene TRBV15 combines with J gene TRBJ2-1, with 10 bases lining up with TRBD2. V lost 5 bases to trimming and J lost 1 base; unmatched junction nucleotides: 5. The germline CDR1 and CDR2 sequences are LNHNV and YYDKDF (reference sequence). The CDR3 loop spans 16 amino acids.

The table lists this clonotype with a few counts. The chain recombines TRBV24-1 with TRBJ2-1; TRBD1 aligns across 9 bases. The CDR3 runs to 17 residues. The J segment lost 5 bases and the V segment lost 4 bases, leaving 11 bases of the junction unmatched. CDR1 KGHDR and CDR2 SFDVKD come from the germline V gene. The CDR3 spells CATSDPGGTGKHNEQFF. The CDR3 nucleotides are TGTGCCACCAGTGACCCCGGTGGGACAGGGAAGCACAATGAGCAGTTCTTC.

The chain has TRBV21-1 and TRBJ2-1; the D call TRBD1 from the table was never checked on the DNA. TRBV21-1 is a documented pseudogene. This CDR3 has 13 residues. This chain's CDR3 is CASNRSDRGRRFF. In DNA form, the CDR3 reads TGTGCCAGCAACAGGAGTGACAGGGGGAGGAGGTTCTTC.

This clonotype was recorded a few times. The chain links TRBV20-1 to TRBJ2-3; D possibly matches TRBD1 or TRBD2 (5 bases each). V gave up 5 bases and J gave up 2 bases, with 11 bases separating them. This CDR3 has 13 residues. CDR1 is DFQATT, CDR2 SNEGSKA, per germline (reference sequence). The CDR3 DNA follows: TGCAGTGCTCCCGGGGCGGCCACAGATACGCAGTATTTT. This encodes CSAPGAATDTQYF.

The chain carries TRBV7-9 and TRBJ2-1; D unclear. This CDR3 region has 14 residues. The V end was cut by 7 bases, the J end by 4 bases, with 14 bases between. Germline CDR1 reads SEHNR; CDR2 reads FQNEAQ (reference sequence). The CDR3 reads CASNPYLGYNEQFF. CDR3 DNA sequence: TGTGCCAGCAACCCCTACTTAGGATACAATGAGCAGTTCTTC.

The V gene is TRBV7-9, the J gene TRBJ2-3; 8 positions match TRBD2. Trimming took 1 base from V and 10 from J; bases not matched to a gene: 7. Germline values: CDR1 SEHNR, CDR2 FQNEAQ (reference sequence). The CDR3 is 14 amino acids. The DNA of the CDR3 is TGTGCCAGCAGCTTAGGACGCAGCGGGGGACCGCAGTATTTT. The encoded protein is CASSLGRSGGPQYF.

Only a few counts were recorded for this clonotype. The J gene is TRBJ1-4, the V gene TRBV10-3; 7 nucleotides align to TRBD1. CDR1 and CDR2 from the germline V gene are ENHRY and SYGVKD. CDR3 length: 14 residues. V lost 5 bases to trimming and J lost 7 bases; unmatched junction nucleotides: 7. CDR3 nucleotides: TGTGCCATCAGTCCGACAGGGTTGGTTGAAAAACTGTTTTTT. Residues: CAISPTGLVEKLFF.

This clonotype was observed a handful of times. The V call is TRBV4-2, the J call TRBJ2-1, with 8 bases identical to TRBD2. CDR3 length: 16 amino acids. With V trimmed by 1 base and J by 1 base, 3 bases remained unmatched. The V gene's germline CDR1 is LGHNA and CDR2 YNFKEQ. In DNA, the CDR3 is TGTGCCAGCAGCCAAGGCCCTAGCGGGTCCTACAATGAGCAGTTCTTC. Translating gives CASSQGPSGSYNEQFF.

The V call is TRBV7-9, the J call TRBJ2-3, with TRBD2 matching over 9 bases. In germline, CDR1 is SEHNR, CDR2 FQNEAQ (reference sequence). V lost 3 bases to trimming and J lost 5 bases; unmatched junction nucleotides: 9. The CDR3 consists of 16 residues. The CDR3 here is CASSFHLAGARDTQYF. In DNA, the CDR3 is TGTGCCAGCAGCTTCCACTTAGCGGGGGCCAGAGATACGCAGTATTTT.

This rearrangement joins TRBV19 to TRBJ2-2; TRBD1 is a possible D gene (6 bases). This CDR3 has 17 residues. Deletions cut 6 bases from V and 1 base from J, with 18 bases between. CDR1 is LNHDA, CDR2 SQIVND, per germline (reference sequence). The CDR3 protein is CASRSILQDRNTGELFF. For the CDR3, the DNA is TGTGCCAGTAGAAGTATCCTCCAGGACAGGAACACCGGGGAGCTGTTTTTT.

The chain has TRBV11-2 and TRBJ2-1; TRBD2 matches 8 bases. Germline values: CDR1 SGHAT, CDR2 FQNNGV. The CDR3 totals 18 residues. V dropped 8 bases and J dropped 0; count of bases not matched to a gene: 15. This CDR3 reads CASRPGGGGLPSYNEQFF. The CDR3 DNA sequence: TGTGCCAGCCGCCCGGGGGGGGGCGGACTTCCCTCCTACAATGAGCAGTTCTTC.

The CDR3 nucleotides read TGTGCCAGCAGTTACTACTACCTTGAGGGGAGCTCCTACAATGAGCAGTTCTTC. The encoded protein is CASSYYYLEGSSYNEQFF. The chain has TRBV6-5 and TRBJ2-1; the D gene could be TRBD1 or TRBD2 (5 bases each). From germline, CDR1 is MNHEY and CDR2 SVGAGI. The CDR3 has 18 amino acids. Trimming cost V 1 base and J 0 bases, with 16 bases left between them.

The chain has TRBV12-3 or TRBV12-4 and TRBJ2-7; perhaps TRBD2 as D (6 bases). Trimming took 1 base from V and 0 from J, leaving 10 bases between them. CDR3 length: 15 residues. The CDR3 spells CASSLETRSSYEQYF. The CDR3, as DNA: TGTGCCAGCAGTTTAGAGACTAGGTCCTCCTACGAGCAGTACTTC.

The chain carries TRBV28 and TRBJ2-7; TRBD2 matches at 9 bases. Unmatched junction bases numbered 6, after V lost 1 base and J lost 5 bases. The germline V gene encodes CDR1 MDHEN and CDR2 SYDVKM. CDR3 length: 15 amino acids. CDR3 amino acids: CASSLLGGGGNEQYF. The CDR3 region has the DNA TGTGCCAGCAGTTTATTGGGCGGGGGGGGAAACGAGCAGTACTTC.

This clonotype was detected a few times. The genes are TRBV14 and TRBJ2-4; possible D gene TRBD1, 6 bases. This CDR3 has 19 residues. The V gene lost 4 bases and the J gene lost 4 bases, with 26 bases spanning the gap. In germline, CDR1 is SGHDN, CDR2 FVKESK. This chain's CDR3 is CASSPNPRDTPRRKNIQYF. The CDR3 coding sequence is TGTGCCAGCAGCCCCAACCCTAGGGACACCCCTAGAAGGAAAAACATTCAGTACTTC.

This clonotype was seen a single time. One junction end disagrees with the germline gene, perhaps due to a read error. The chain links TRBV5-1 to TRBJ1-2; tentative D call: TRBD1 (6 bases). Germline V gene data show CDR1 as SGHRS and CDR2 as YFSETQ. The CDR3 loop spans 13 amino acids. CDR3 sequence reads: CASSFLTGKGYTF. CDR3 bases: TGTGCCAGCAGCTTCCTGACAGGCAAAGGCTACACCTTC. Filled out from reference TRBV5-1 and TRBJ1-2, the complete variable domain reads KAGVTQTPRYLIKTRGQQVTLSCSPISGHRSVSWYQQTPGQGLQFLFEYFSETQRNKGNFPGRFSGRQFSNSRSEMNVSTLELGDSALYLCASSFLTGKGYTFGSGTRLTVV.

The chain carries TRBV12-3 or TRBV12-4 and TRBJ1-1; no firm D call. Trimming took 3 bases from V and 1 from J, leaving 12 bases between them. The CDR3 totals 15 residues. The CDR3 sequence: CASSFSPPGNTEAFF. In DNA form, the CDR3 reads TGTGCCAGCAGTTTCAGTCCACCAGGGAACACTGAAGCTTTCTTT.

The chain couples TRBV29-1 to TRBJ2-5, with TRBD2 as a possible D gene (6 bases). V was cut by 4 bases and J by 4 bases, with 10 bases left in between. The V gene's germline CDR1 is SQVTM and CDR2 ANQGSEA. CDR3 length equals 12 residues. Here the CDR3 DNA reads TGCAGCGTTGGTAACGGGGGAGAGACCCAGTACTTC. Protein: CSVGNGGETQYF.

The chain uses TRBV27 and TRBJ1-6; the D is unclear. Germline V CDR1 and CDR2: MNHEY, SMNVEV (reference sequence). The CDR3 length is 14 residues. V was cut by 7 bases and J by 5 bases, with 12 bases left in between. The CDR3 is CASKRSVNNSPLHF. CDR3 bases: TGTGCCAGCAAGAGGTCCGTTAATAATTCACCCCTCCACTTT.

This chain joins TRBV5-1 and TRBJ2-7; 7 bases fit TRBD1. Per the germline V gene, CDR1 is SGHRS and CDR2 is YFSETQ. The J segment lost 2 bases and the V segment lost 4 bases, leaving 9 bases of the junction unmatched. The CDR3 covers 15 residues. The CDR3: CASSVLRDSTYEQYF. DNA of the CDR3: TGCGCCAGCAGCGTACTCCGGGACAGTACCTACGAGCAGTACTTC.

The rearrangement uses TRBV29-1 and TRBJ2-7; 7 nucleotides align to TRBD1. Losses at the gene ends were 0 bases for V and 0 bases for J; bases not matched to a gene: 8. The CDR3 runs 16 residues. The V gene's germline CDR1 is SQVTM and CDR2 ANQGSEA. The DNA of the CDR3 is TGCAGCGTTGAAGAGGGGACCGGACAGGACTCCTACGAGCAGTACTTC. Its protein product is CSVEEGTGQDSYEQYF.

This chain links TRBV20-1 with TRBJ2-2; 7 positions match TRBD1. This CDR3 spans 17 amino acids. V shed 2 bases and J 2 bases; nucleotides not matched to a gene: 11. Germline CDR1 and CDR2: DFQATT and SNEGSKA (reference sequence). The CDR3 loop is CSARPSGTVFNTGELFF. DNA for the CDR3: TGCAGTGCTAGACCGTCCGGGACAGTTTTTAACACCGGGGAGCTGTTTTTT.